Following are 2 T cell receptor beta chains from one sample sequenced in a study of blood T cells in healthy people across ages. Using a J-beta primer mix together with a sample-barcoded 5' primer, a second PCR was run for roughly 7 to 12 cycles. TCRdb used MiXCR to reprocess the 5' RACE reads, holding one entry per CDR3 protein. The sample carries about 510,000 distinct CDR3 sequences, roughly a quarter recorded once. This sample was shared with a second study, whose subject was T cells of mothers and their children.

Specimen: blood. The receptors stem from a boy aged 2-9 years in good health.

The chain joins TRBV15 to TRBJ1-2; D possibly corresponds to TRBD1 (5 bases). Trimming took off 5 bases at V and 0 bases at J, with 19 bases between the two ends. This CDR3 spans 17 amino acids. The V gene's germline CDR1 is LNHNV and CDR2 YYDKDF (reference sequence). The DNA of the CDR3 is TGTGCCACCAGCGGGACGGACGGAATCCAGACTAACTATGGCTACACCTTC. It yields the protein CATSGTDGIQTNYGYTF.

About this clonotype: At one end the junction does not follow the germline gene, possibly because of a read error. The chain has TRBV7-2 and TRBJ1-5, with a tentative D call TRBD1 (6 bases). This CDR3 comprises 15 residues. CDR1 is SGHTA, CDR2 FQGNSA, per germline. The CDR3 loop is CASSFLGGPDQPQHF. The DNA of the CDR3 is TGTGCCAGCAGCTTTCTTGGGGGGCCGGATCAGCCCCAGCACTTT.